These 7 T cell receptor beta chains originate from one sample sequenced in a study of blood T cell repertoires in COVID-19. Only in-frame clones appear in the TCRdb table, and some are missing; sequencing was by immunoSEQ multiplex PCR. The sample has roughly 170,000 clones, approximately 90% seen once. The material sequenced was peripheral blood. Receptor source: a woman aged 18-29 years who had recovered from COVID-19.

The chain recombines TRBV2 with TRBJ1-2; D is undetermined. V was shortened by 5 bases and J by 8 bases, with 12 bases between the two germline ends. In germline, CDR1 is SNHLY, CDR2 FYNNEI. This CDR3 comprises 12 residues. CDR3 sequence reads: CASSLGMGGYTF. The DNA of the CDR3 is TGTGCCAGCAGTTTAGGTATGGGCGGCTACACCTTC.

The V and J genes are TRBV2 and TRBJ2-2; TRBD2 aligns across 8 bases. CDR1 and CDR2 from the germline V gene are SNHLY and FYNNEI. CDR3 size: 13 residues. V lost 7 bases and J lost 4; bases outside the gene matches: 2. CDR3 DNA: TGTGCCAGCAAGCGGGGGTTCACCGGGGAGCTGTTTTTT. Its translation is CASKRGFTGELFF.

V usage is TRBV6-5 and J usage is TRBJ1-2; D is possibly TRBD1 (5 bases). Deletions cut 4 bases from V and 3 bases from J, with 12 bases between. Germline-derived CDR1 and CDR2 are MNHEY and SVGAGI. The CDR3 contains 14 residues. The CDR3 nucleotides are TGTGCCAGCAGTTCTACGGGGGGGGACTATGGCTACACCTTC. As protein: CASSSTGGDYGYTF.

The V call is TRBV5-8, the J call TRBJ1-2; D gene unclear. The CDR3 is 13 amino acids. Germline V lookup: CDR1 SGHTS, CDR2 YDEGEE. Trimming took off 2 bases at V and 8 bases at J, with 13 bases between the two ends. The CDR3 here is CASSFVRNGGYTF. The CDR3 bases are TGTGCCAGCAGCTTCGTGAGGAATGGAGGCTACACCTTC.

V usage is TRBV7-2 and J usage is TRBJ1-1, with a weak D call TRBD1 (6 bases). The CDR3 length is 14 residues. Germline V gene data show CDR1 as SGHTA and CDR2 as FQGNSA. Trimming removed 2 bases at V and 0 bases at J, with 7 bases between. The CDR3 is CASSLSGVNTEAFF. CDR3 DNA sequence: TGTGCCAGCAGCTTATCAGGGGTGAACACTGAAGCTTTCTTT.

CDR3 region: CASSDPVTSPVTGELFF. CDR3 DNA sequence: TGTGCCAGCAGTGACCCCGTCACTAGCCCCGTCACCGGGGAGCTGTTTTTT. The V and J genes are TRBV2 and TRBJ2-2; the D gene is possibly TRBD2 (6 bases). Germline loops: CDR1 SNHLY, CDR2 FYNNEI. V was cut by 3 bases and J by 4 bases, with 18 bases left in between. The CDR3 loop spans 17 amino acids.

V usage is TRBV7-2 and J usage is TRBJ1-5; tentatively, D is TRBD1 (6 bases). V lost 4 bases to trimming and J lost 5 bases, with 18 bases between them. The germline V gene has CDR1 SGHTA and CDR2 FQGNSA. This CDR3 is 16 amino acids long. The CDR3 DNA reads TGTGCCAGCAGCTCTGTCCAGGGGCCTTGGGATCAGCCCCAGCATTTT. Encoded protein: CASSSVQGPWDQPQHF.